A single sample is the source of the 30 T cell receptor beta chains below, sequenced in a study of T cell repertoires in cytomegalovirus infection. TCRdb reanalysed the reads using MiXCR and keeps one entry per CDR3 protein. The sample lists about 770,000 distinct CDR3 sequences, 25% to 30% seen once, with around 12% in the top ten. No cognate antigen is known for these TCRs. The sequences come from cultured CD8+ T cells from PBMCs, collected from culture after CMV antigen stimulation. The origin of the receptors is a human donor in good health (CMV status not recorded). Some clones in this sample may be carry-over from other donors' samples.

This clonotype occurred a few times. This rearrangement joins TRBV7-9 to TRBJ2-1; the D is unclear. V gave up 4 bases and J gave up 10 bases, with 8 bases separating them. The CDR3 spans 11 residues. Germline lookup yields CDR1 SEHNR and CDR2 FQNEAQ (reference sequence). The CDR3 region has the DNA TGTGCCAGCAGCTCTAGATTGGAGCAGTTCTTC. It codes for CASSSRLEQFF.

The J gene is TRBJ1-2, the V gene TRBV7-9; the D gene is possibly TRBD1 (5 bases). Trimming cost V 2 bases and J 3 bases, with 10 bases left between them. Germline loops: CDR1 SEHNR, CDR2 FQNEAQ (reference sequence). This CDR3 region has 14 residues. The CDR3 nucleotides are TGTGCCAGCAGCTTACAGACAGTCTACTATGGCTACACCTTC. It is translated as CASSLQTVYYGYTF.

This clonotype was observed a few times. The gene calls are TRBV4-2 and TRBJ2-2; TRBD1 matches 8 bases. V shed 3 bases, J shed 5 bases, and the junction held 11 bases outside the gene matches. The CDR3 runs 17 residues. Germline V CDR1 and CDR2: LGHNA, YNFKEQ. The CDR3 coding sequence is TGTGCCAGCAGCCAGGCGACAGGGGAAGGAAGGACCGGGGAGCTGTTTTTT. It codes for CASSQATGEGRTGELFF.

The CDR3 DNA follows: TGTGCCAGCATTCCTCAATACACCGGGGAGCTGTTTTTT. Translated: CASIPQYTGELFF. V gene TRBV6-2 or TRBV6-3 combines with J gene TRBJ2-2; no firm D call. Germline assignment: CDR1 MNHEY and CDR2 SVGEGT. V was clipped by 7 bases and J by 3 bases, with 9 bases between them. CDR3 length: 13 residues.

J is TRBJ2-5 and V is TRBV28, with D possibly being TRBD2 (7 bases). This CDR3 contains 16 residues. The germline gives CDR1 MDHEN, CDR2 SYDVKM. With 4 bases removed from V and 4 bases from J, the gap between germline ends came to 19 bases. CDR3 sequence reads: CASSSPLGGGRETQYF. CDR3 nucleotides: TGTGCCAGCAGTTCCCCTCTAGGGGGGGGGAGAGAGACCCAGTACTTC.

This clonotype has a handful of counts. The rearrangement links TRBV29-1 to TRBJ2-5, with D unclear. The CDR3 spans 13 residues. Trimming took off 0 bases at V and 2 bases at J, with 7 bases between the two ends. Germline values: CDR1 SQVTM, CDR2 ANQGSEA. The CDR3 region is CSVEEGWQETQYF. The CDR3, as DNA: TGCAGCGTTGAAGAGGGGTGGCAAGAGACCCAGTACTTC. The full variable domain, in which reference TRBV29-1 and TRBJ2-5 provide the parts outside the CDR3, is SAVISQKPSRDICQRGTSLTIQCQVDSQVTMMFWYRQQPGQSLTLIATANQGSEATYESGFVIDKFPISRPNLTFSTLTVSNMSPEDSSIYLCSVEEGWQETQYFGPGTRLLVL.

The chain employs TRBV20-1 and TRBJ1-4; D unresolved. CDR3 size: 12 residues. Deletions cut 7 bases from V and 5 bases from J, with 11 bases between. Germline V gene data show CDR1 as DFQATT and CDR2 as SNEGSKA (reference sequence). The CDR3 DNA reads as TGCAGTGTTAGGACGGAGAATGAAAAACTGTTTTTT. Protein product: CSVRTENEKLFF.

The chain is built from TRBV7-9 and TRBJ2-3, with TRBD2 identical over 7 bases. This CDR3 has 14 residues. J lost 5 bases, V lost 7 bases, and 9 bases had no gene match. Germline CDR1 and CDR2: SEHNR and FQNEAQ (reference sequence). The chain's CDR3 is CASTLGGAGDTQYF. CDR3 nucleotide sequence: TGTGCCAGCACCCTGGGAGGGGCAGGAGATACGCAGTATTTT. The variable domain in full, with the rest retrieved from reference TRBV7-9 and TRBJ2-3, is DTGVSQNPRHKITKRGQNVTFRCDPISEHNRLYWYRQTLGQGPEFLTYFQNEAQLEKSRLLSDRFSAERPKGSFSTLEIQRTEQGDSAMYLCASTLGGAGDTQYFGPGTRLTVL.

This clonotype was counted a single time. The chain carries TRBV4-1 and TRBJ2-1; D is unresolved. The CDR3 is made up of 12 amino acids. Germline CDR1 and CDR2: MGHRA and YSYEKL. Trimming removed 6 bases at V and 5 bases at J, with 8 bases between. The CDR3 nucleotides read TGCGCCAGCAGGACCACAGACAATGAGCAGTTCTTC. This gives the protein CASRTTDNEQFF.

This clonotype was counted only a few times. J is TRBJ1-1 and V is TRBV14; TRBD1 aligns across 8 bases. From germline, CDR1 is SGHDN and CDR2 FVKESK. The V and J ends lost 6 bases and 0 bases, in that order; junction bases with no gene match: 9. The CDR3 loop spans 16 amino acids. CDR3 nucleotide sequence: TGTGCCAGCAGTTTCTGGGACAGGACTTTGAACACTGAAGCTTTCTTT. It yields the protein CASSFWDRTLNTEAFF.

The chain couples TRBV7-9 to TRBJ2-1; either TRBD1 or TRBD2 may fit D (6 bases each). The CDR3 runs 15 residues. Trimming took off 0 bases at V and 4 bases at J, with 10 bases between the two ends. Germline CDR1 is SEHNR and CDR2 is FQNEAQ (reference sequence). The CDR3 DNA reads TGTGCCAGCAGCTTAGCGGGGGGCTATTACAATGAGCAGTTCTTC. This translates into CASSLAGGYYNEQFF.

The rearrangement uses TRBV19 and TRBJ1-1; 10 bases align to TRBD1. The CDR3 covers 19 residues. CDR1 is LNHDA, CDR2 SQIVND, per germline (reference sequence). The junction had 18 bases not matched to a gene; V was cut back by 3 bases and J by 5 bases. CDR3 amino acids: CASSMPLGTGEEGRTEAFF. The CDR3 DNA is TGTGCCAGTAGTATGCCCCTTGGGACAGGGGAAGAAGGGAGGACTGAAGCTTTCTTT.

The chain recombines TRBV27 with TRBJ2-5, with D tentatively TRBD1 (6 bases). V dropped 2 bases and J dropped 5 bases, with 15 bases sitting between them. CDR1 and CDR2 (germline): MNHEY, SMNVEV (reference sequence). This CDR3 spans 15 amino acids. CDR3 DNA: TGTGCCAGCAGTTTAAACAGGGAACTTCCGGAGACCCAGTACTTC. Amino acid sequence: CASSLNRELPETQYF.

This clonotype was detected only a few times. J is TRBJ2-5 and V is TRBV13; no reliable D call. The germline V and J ends were trimmed by 0 bases and 1 base, with 9 bases remaining between them. Germline assignment: CDR1 PRHDT and CDR2 FYEKMQ (reference sequence). This CDR3 spans 15 amino acids. This CDR3 reads CASSLGPGPQETQYF. The DNA for the CDR3 is TGTGCCAGCAGCTTAGGCCCAGGTCCCCAAGAGACCCAGTACTTC.

The chain joins TRBV15 to TRBJ1-5, with D maybe TRBD1 (6 bases). Looked up from germline, CDR1 is LNHNV and CDR2 is YYDKDF (reference sequence). This CDR3 has 14 residues. The V gene lost 4 bases and the J gene lost 2 bases, with 9 bases spanning the gap. CDR3 nucleotides: TGTGCCACCAGCACCAGACAGGGCAATCAGCCCCAGCATTTT. Translated: CATSTRQGNQPQHF.

This clonotype was observed a few times. This sequence joins TRBV15 and TRBJ1-2, with D unresolved. This CDR3 is 12 amino acids long. Germline lookup yields CDR1 LNHNV and CDR2 YYDKDF (reference sequence). The ends were cut back, 4 bases at V and 5 bases at J, with 8 bases in the middle. For the CDR3, the DNA is TGTGCCACCAGCATAGAATCTTATGGCTACACCTTC. Protein: CATSIESYGYTF. The complete variable domain, with remaining parts taken from reference TRBV15 and TRBJ1-2, reads DAMVIQNPRYQVTQFGKPVTLSCSQTLNHNVMYWYQQKSSQAPKLLFHYYDKDFNNEADTPDNFQSRRPNTSFCFLDIRSPGLGDTAMYLCATSIESYGYTFGSGTRLTVV.

There are a few counts of this clonotype. V and J are TRBV7-9 and TRBJ2-7; D unresolved. V dropped 5 bases and J dropped 1 base, with 18 bases sitting between them. Germline V gene sequence: CDR1 SEHNR, CDR2 FQNEAQ (reference sequence). The CDR3 is made up of 16 amino acids. The CDR3 is CASSPSLGIASYEQYF. The CDR3 DNA follows: TGTGCCAGCAGCCCATCGCTAGGGATAGCTTCCTACGAGCAGTACTTC.

This clonotype was seen repeatedly, ten times or more. V is TRBV6-2 or TRBV6-3 and J is TRBJ2-5, with TRBD1 matching 10 bases. V dropped 7 bases and J dropped 3; count of bases not matched to a gene: 2. The CDR3 sequence is 13 residues long. Germline assignment: CDR1 MNHEY and CDR2 SVGEGT. CDR3 nucleotide sequence: TGTGCCAGCACCGGGACAGGGGAAGAGACCCAGTACTTC. Translation: CASTGTGEETQYF.

Worth noting for this clonotype: One end of the junction fails to match germline, which may point to a read error. J is TRBJ2-1 and V is TRBV18; TRBD2 matches at 7 bases. Germline V CDR1 and CDR2: KGHSH, LQKENI. This CDR3 spans 16 amino acids. CDR3 in DNA: TGTGCCAACTCACCACCGACGGGGGGAATCTACAATGAGCAGTTCTTC. Its translation is CANSPPTGGIYNEQFF.

This chain uses TRBV27 with TRBJ1-5; D unclear. Germline V CDR1 and CDR2: MNHEY, SMNVEV (reference sequence). V was clipped by 1 base and J by 4 bases, with 11 bases between them. The CDR3 has 15 amino acids. The DNA of the CDR3 is TGTGCCAGCAGTTTATATCCACCCCCAAATCAGCCCCAGCATTTT. Translation: CASSLYPPPNQPQHF.

The V and J genes are TRBV12-3 or TRBV12-4 and TRBJ2-5; maybe TRBD1 (5 bases). This CDR3 spans 14 amino acids. V was trimmed by 4 bases and J by 0 bases, leaving 9 bases between them. DNA of the CDR3: TGTGCCAGCAGTTCGACAGTGTACCAAGAGACCCAGTACTTC. Translating it yields CASSSTVYQETQYF.

CDR3 sequence (DNA): TGCAGTGCTAGTCTGGGGGGGGGCTTGTACGAGCAGTACTTC. Encoded protein: CSASLGGGLYEQYF. The chain joins TRBV20-1 to TRBJ2-7, with D perhaps TRBD2 (7 bases). CDR3 length equals 14 residues. Per the germline V gene, CDR1 is DFQATT and CDR2 is SNEGSKA (reference sequence). Trimming shortened V by 3 bases and J by 4 bases, and 16 bases separated the two germline ends.

This clonotype has just a few counts. The chain is built from TRBV7-6 and TRBJ2-2; TRBD2 matches at 11 bases. The junction had 9 bases not matched to a gene; V was cut back by 5 bases and J by 1 base. The germline gives CDR1 SGHVS, CDR2 FNYEAQ. This CDR3 is 18 amino acids long. In DNA, the CDR3 is TGTGCCAGCAGCCCGCGGCTAGCGGGGGGACAGAACACCGGGGAGCTGTTTTTT. It translates to CASSPRLAGGQNTGELFF.

This clonotype was counted at least ten times. The rearrangement links TRBV7-6 to TRBJ2-1, with D tentatively TRBD2 (5 bases). CDR1 and CDR2 from the germline V gene are SGHVS and FNYEAQ. The CDR3 extends over 15 amino acids. The ends were cut back, 1 base at V and 5 bases at J, with 12 bases in the middle. This chain's CDR3 is CASSLGRTGNNEQFF. CDR3 nucleotide sequence: TGTGCCAGCAGCTTAGGGAGGACCGGGAACAATGAGCAGTTCTTC.

At least ten counts were recorded for this clonotype. CDR3 DNA sequence: TGTGCCAGCTCACCTGGGACAACGGGTGGCTACACCTTC. Its protein is CASSPGTTGGYTF. The chain couples TRBV18 to TRBJ1-2; TRBD1 might be the D (6 bases). From germline, CDR1 is KGHSH and CDR2 LQKENI. The CDR3 is 13 amino acids. The V gene lost 3 bases and the J gene lost 7 bases, with 12 bases spanning the gap.

This clonotype has more than one count but fewer than ten. The CDR3 loop is CASRDSGGYTF. The CDR3 region has the DNA TGTGCCAGCAGGGACAGCGGGGGCTACACCTTC. The chain has TRBV28 and TRBJ1-2, with D tentatively TRBD1 (6 bases). This CDR3 region has 11 residues. Germline V gives CDR1 MDHEN, CDR2 SYDVKM. V was trimmed by 6 bases and J by 8 bases, leaving 10 bases between them.

The chain has TRBV6-5 and TRBJ2-5, with 9 positions matching TRBD1. The length of the CDR3 is 15 residues. Germline CDR1 reads MNHEY; CDR2 reads SVGAGI. V trimming: 4 bases; J trimming: 4 bases; junction bases outside the gene matches: 7. The CDR3 region has the DNA TGTGCCAGCAGTTTCAGGACAGGGGCAATAGAGACCCAGTACTTC. Its translation is CASSFRTGAIETQYF.

The chain is built from TRBV15 and TRBJ2-5, with 8 bases identical to TRBD2. Germline CDR1 reads LNHNV; CDR2 reads YYDKDF (reference sequence). The CDR3 contains 16 residues. The V segment lost 2 bases and the J segment 1 base; nucleotides outside the gene matches: 6. The CDR3 DNA reads as TGTGCCACCAGCAGAATACCAGCGGGAGTCCAAGAGACCCAGTACTTC. Protein product: CATSRIPAGVQETQYF.

On this clonotype itself: A read error may produce the germline difference seen at one junction end. This rearrangement joins TRBV7-9 to TRBJ1-5, with D maybe TRBD1 (6 bases). Germline values: CDR1 SEHNR, CDR2 FQNEAQ (reference sequence). CDR3 size: 15 residues. CDR3 DNA sequence: TGTGCCAGCAGTTTAGACAGGTCTCAGGGGCAGCCCCAGCATTTT. Translating it yields CASSLDRSQGQPQHF.

This clonotype was found many times. The rearrangement joins TRBV7-2 to TRBJ2-3; 12 positions match TRBD2. V dropped 2 bases and J dropped 2; count of bases not matched to a gene: 5. This CDR3 is 17 amino acids long. CDR1 is SGHTA and CDR2 is FQGNSA in the germline V gene. The CDR3 is CASSLRLAGASTDTQYF. In DNA, the CDR3 is TGTGCCAGCAGCTTACGACTAGCGGGGGCCTCCACAGATACGCAGTATTTT.